Each of the 21 T cell receptor beta chains below was sequenced from the same sample in a study of blood T cell repertoires in COVID-19. Clones were sequenced by immunoSEQ multiplex PCR, and TCRdb holds only the in-frame ones, with some missing. The profile shows about 380,000 clones, about 90% of them singletons. The material sequenced was PBMCs or T cells enriched from blood (not recorded which). The source is a man aged 25 to 45 who had recovered from COVID-19.

The rearrangement links TRBV12-3 or TRBV12-4 to TRBJ1-1, with D unclear. This CDR3 region has 13 residues. V was cut by 4 bases and J by 4 bases, with 10 bases left in between. The CDR3 sequence: CASSSWLGTEAFF. The DNA for the CDR3 is TGTGCCAGCAGTTCTTGGCTTGGCACTGAAGCTTTCTTT.

This chain links TRBV30 with TRBJ1-1; 9 bases align to TRBD1. Trimming took 2 bases from V and 2 from J; bases not matched to a gene: 3. This CDR3 region has 14 residues. The germline CDR1 and CDR2 sequences are GTSNPN and SVGIG (reference sequence). The CDR3 reads CAWSLTGGNTEAFF. CDR3 sequence (DNA): TGTGCCTGGAGTCTAACAGGGGGCAACACTGAAGCTTTCTTT.

This clone was picked up one time. The chain couples TRBV9 to TRBJ1-4; TRBD1 matches at 8 bases. This CDR3 spans 15 amino acids. Per the germline V gene, CDR1 is SGDLS and CDR2 is YYNGEE. Trimming cost V 3 bases and J 5 bases; bases outside gene matches: 6. DNA of the CDR3: TGTGCCAGCAGCGCTCGGACAGGGCAGAATGAAAAACTGTTTTTT. This encodes CASSARTGQNEKLFF.

The genes are TRBV4-2 and TRBJ1-2, with D possibly matching TRBD1 (6 bases). The CDR3 is 16 residues long. Between the trimmed V and J ends, which lost 0 bases and 3 bases, there was a span of 14 bases. In germline, CDR1 is LGHNA, CDR2 YNFKEQ. The CDR3 region has the DNA TGTGCCAGCAGCCAAGAGGCGGTAGGGGGGGACTATGGCTACACCTTC. As protein: CASSQEAVGGDYGYTF.

The rearrangement links TRBV6-4 to TRBJ2-1, with a tentative D call TRBD1 (5 bases). Trimming took 0 bases from V and 2 from J, leaving 8 bases between them. The CDR3 has 15 amino acids. The germline V gene has CDR1 MRHNA and CDR2 SNTAGT. CDR3 DNA: TGTGCCAGCAGTGACTCAAGGGGCCCCTACAATGAGCAGTTCTTC. Its protein is CASSDSRGPYNEQFF.

The rearrangement joins TRBV5-1 to TRBJ1-4; no firm D call. Trimming cost V 1 base and J 6 bases, with 10 bases left between them. The CDR3 has 14 residues. CDR1 is SGHRS, CDR2 YFSETQ, per germline. The CDR3 DNA is TGCGCCAGCAGCTTGACAGATAACTATGAAAAACTGTTTTTT. This encodes CASSLTDNYEKLFF.

This chain joins TRBV11-3 and TRBJ1-2; 9 nucleotides align to TRBD1. CDR3 length: 19 residues. V shed 0 bases and J 3 bases; nucleotides not matched to a gene: 14. CDR1 is SGHNT and CDR2 is YENEEA in the germline V gene. CDR3 nucleotides: TGTGCCAGCAGCTTAGATGGAGGGACAGGGTACCCTATCGACTATGGCTACACCTTC. Its protein is CASSLDGGTGYPIDYGYTF.

This chain uses TRBV5-1 with TRBJ1-5; 11 nucleotides line up with TRBD1. With 4 bases clipped from V and 6 bases from J, the junction kept 6 bases outside the gene matches. Per germline, CDR1 SGHRS and CDR2 YFSETQ. The length of the CDR3 is 15 residues. Written as DNA, the CDR3 is TGCGCCAGCAGCACGGGACAGGGGGACCTTCAGCCCCAGCATTTT. Amino acids: CASSTGQGDLQPQHF.

V and J are TRBV11-2 and TRBJ2-7, with 8 bases aligning to TRBD1. The V and J ends lost 3 bases and 3 bases, in that order; junction bases with no gene match: 7. The CDR3 length is 15 residues. Looked up from germline, CDR1 is SGHAT and CDR2 is FQNNGV. The CDR3 nucleotides are TGTGCCAGCAGCTTGGACAGGGCGAAATACTACGAGCAGTACTTC. It codes for CASSLDRAKYYEQYF.

This chain links TRBV29-1 with TRBJ2-3, with 9 bases that match TRBD1. Germline CDR1 reads SQVTM; CDR2 reads ANQGSEA. V trimming: 6 bases; J trimming: 2 bases; junction bases outside the gene matches: 3. The CDR3 totals 13 residues. The CDR3 sequence is CSVRTGVTDTQYF. The CDR3 coding sequence is TGCAGCGTCAGGACAGGGGTCACAGATACGCAGTATTTT.

The genes are TRBV4-1 and TRBJ2-7; D remains unclear. The CDR3 loop spans 15 amino acids. Germline V gene lookup returns CDR1 MGHRA and CDR2 YSYEKL. The V end lost 1 base, the J end lost 3 bases, and 13 bases lay between the germline ends. The CDR3 spells CASSQGTVTIYEQYF. In DNA, the CDR3 is TGCGCCAGCAGCCAAGGTACGGTCACTATCTACGAGCAGTACTTC.

This chain links TRBV21-1 with TRBJ1-1. TRBV21-1 is a listed pseudogene. This CDR3 comprises 15 residues. The CDR3 nucleotides are TGTGCCAGCAGCAAAGTGGAGGTACTGAACACTGAAGCTTTCTTT. This encodes CASSKVEVLNTEAFF.

This chain joins TRBV2 and TRBJ2-5; D is possibly TRBD1 (6 bases). V lost 8 bases to trimming and J lost 1 base, with 11 bases between them. CDR3 size: 13 residues. The germline V gene encodes CDR1 SNHLY and CDR2 FYNNEI. The CDR3 is CASEQGFQETQYF. CDR3 DNA sequence: TGTGCCAGCGAACAGGGTTTCCAAGAGACCCAGTACTTC.

The gene calls are TRBV3-1 (or the pseudogene TRBV3-2) and TRBJ1-2; 9 bases are shared with TRBD1. The CDR3 has 15 residues. The V gene end was trimmed by 2 bases and the J gene end by 7 bases; junction bases not matched to a gene: 8. CDR1 LGHDT and CDR2 YNNKEL come from the germline V gene (reference sequence). The CDR3 region has the DNA TGTGCCAGCAGCCAATCAGATACAGGGGGCGGTGGCTACACCTTC. It is translated as CASSQSDTGGGGYTF.

The chain combines TRBV19 with TRBJ1-3; 10 positions match TRBD1. Germline-derived CDR1 and CDR2 are LNHDA and SQIVND (reference sequence). The CDR3 extends over 13 amino acids. Trimming at V came to 9 bases and at J to 4 bases, leaving 3 bases not matched to a gene. The CDR3 region is CASRTGGGNTIYF. The CDR3 DNA reads TGTGCCAGCAGGACAGGGGGAGGAAACACCATATATTTT.

This clone was seen a single time. The DNA for the CDR3 is TGTGCCAGTAGTATTGGGACACCCAGCTCCTACGAGCAGTACTTC. It yields the protein CASSIGTPSSYEQYF. This chain connects TRBV19 to TRBJ2-7; D possibly corresponds to TRBD1 (6 bases). The germline V gene encodes CDR1 LNHDA and CDR2 SQIVND (reference sequence). The V and J ends lost 3 bases and 0 bases respectively, with 12 bases between them. This CDR3 region has 15 residues.

Note on this clone: The junction shows a germline mismatch at one end, possibly a read error. The chain links TRBV28 to TRBJ1-5; D perhaps matches TRBD1 (6 bases). CDR3 size: 13 residues. The germline V gene encodes CDR1 MDHEN and CDR2 SYDVKM. The CDR3 sequence: CASDRQSSQPQHF. The CDR3 DNA reads TGTGCCAGCGACAGGCAAAGCAGTCAGCCCCAGCATTTT.

The genes are TRBV7-2 and TRBJ1-1, with D possibly TRBD1 on 5 matching bases. Germline CDR1 reads SGHTA; CDR2 reads FQGNSA. The CDR3 runs 13 residues. The ends were cut back, 1 base at V and 11 bases at J, with 14 bases in the middle. CDR3 amino acids: CASSLEGRTLAFF. In DNA, the CDR3 is TGTGCCAGCAGCTTAGAGGGGAGGACGTTGGCTTTCTTT.

This rearrangement joins TRBV30 to TRBJ2-7; TRBD1 agrees at 8 bases. This CDR3 is 13 amino acids long. Unmatched junction bases numbered 4, after V lost 4 bases and J lost 2 bases. CDR1 and CDR2 (germline): GTSNPN, SVGIG (reference sequence). CDR3 amino acids: CAWTRTGTYEQYF. The CDR3 DNA sequence: TGTGCCTGGACAAGGACAGGGACCTACGAGCAGTACTTC.

This chain links TRBV9 with TRBJ2-7; 11 bases are shared with TRBD1. Germline V CDR1 and CDR2: SGDLS, YYNGEE. There are 18 residues in the CDR3. The J segment lost 0 bases and the V segment lost 4 bases, leaving 12 bases of the junction unmatched. The CDR3 loop reads CASSLPWDRGMSSYEQYF. CDR3 in DNA: TGTGCCAGCAGCCTCCCGTGGGACAGGGGGATGAGCTCCTACGAGCAGTACTTC.

The CDR3 DNA reads as TGCGCCAACCGGACAGCCTCTGGAAACACCATATATTTT. This encodes CANRTASGNTIYF. The chain employs TRBV23-1 and TRBJ1-3; possible D gene TRBD1, 6 bases. TRBV23-1 is marked as an open reading frame, function uncertain. CDR3 length: 13 amino acids. V shed 10 bases and J shed 0 bases, with 10 bases lying between them.